This T cell receptor beta chain emerged from a study of T cells after yellow fever vaccination. Overall study context: Preparation of fractions with low cell numbers was performed using SMART-Seq v4 Ultra Low Input.

A single record per CDR3 protein comes from TCRdb applying MiXCR to the 5' RACE reads. The sample contains 600,000 to 750,000 distinct CDR3 sequences, roughly an eighth of which appear only once. Findings of the study overall: After the booster, 96% of CD4 and roughly nine tenths of CD8 primary-response clones were re-detected. Weaker overall was a secondary response that nonetheless peaked faster, on day 5 versus 15.

Note on this clonotype: What it binds is unknown.

The TCR originated in a young man who received the YFV17D yellow fever vaccine. This sample comprised PBMCs, obtained on the day of the yellow fever booster vaccination.

CDR3 nucleotide sequence: TGTGCCAGCAGCTTGAATTTGGTCTCTCCCTCTGGCTACACCTTC. This encodes CASSLNLVSPSGYTF. The rearrangement uses TRBV5-6 and TRBJ1-2; unclear D gene. CDR3 length equals 15 residues. CDR1 and CDR2 (germline): SGHDT, YYEEEE. The V end lost 1 base, the J end lost 7 bases, and 17 bases lay between the germline ends. The full variable domain, completed using reference TRBV5-6 and TRBJ1-2, is DAGVTQSPTHLIKTRGQQVTLRCSPKSGHDTVSWYQQALGQGPQFIFQYYEEEERQRGNFPDRFSGHQFPNYSSELNVNALLLGDSALYLCASSLNLVSPSGYTFGSGTRLTVV.